The present entry profiles one T cell receptor (beta chain) with its context. The target antigen is unknown. Some clones are missing from TCRdb's copy, which holds only in-frame ones; the method was immunoSEQ multiplex PCR. The top ten clones hold 0.34% of a sample with 100,000 to 120,000 clones, 90% of them seen once. V lost 1 base to trimming and J lost 5 bases, with 10 bases between them. The CDR3 contains 13 residues. Germline CDR1 reads SGDLS; CDR2 reads YYNGEE. This sample is part of a study of Tregs in tolerant kidney transplant recipients. Unstimulated Tregs (CD4+CD25+CD127-) and CD4+CD25- non-Tregs were sorted from PBMCs. Overall study findings and caveats: In tolerant patients, donor-specific Tregs outgrew total Tregs, suggesting antigen-driven expansion. Biological reproducibility was not directly addressed in this study.

Source: CD4+ T cells from blood, taken before the transplant. The V and J genes are TRBV9 and TRBJ2-7; D not resolved. The clonotype originates from a human donor who received a combined kidney and bone marrow transplant. Here the CDR3 reads CASSVNSLDEQYF. CDR3 coding DNA: TGTGCCAGCAGCGTAAACAGTCTGGACGAGCAGTACTTC.